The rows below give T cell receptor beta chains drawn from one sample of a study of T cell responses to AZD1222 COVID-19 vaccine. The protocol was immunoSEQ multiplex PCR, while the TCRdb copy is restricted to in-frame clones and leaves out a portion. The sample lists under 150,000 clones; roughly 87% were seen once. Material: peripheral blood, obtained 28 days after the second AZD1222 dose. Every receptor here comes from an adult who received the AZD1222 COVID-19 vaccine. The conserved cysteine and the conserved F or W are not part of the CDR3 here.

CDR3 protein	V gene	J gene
ASSLVAANTGELF	TRBV7-9	TRBJ2-2
SVGAVTNYGYT	TRBV29-1	TRBJ1-2
ASRPSTGFNNEQF	TRBV11-1	TRBJ2-1
ASSQDSGASYNEQF	TRBV4-2	TRBJ2-1
ASRPPNTRGEQY	TRBV28	TRBJ2-7
ASSSWTENYGYT	TRBV7-2	TRBJ1-2
ASRRTGAGYT	TRBV6-5	TRBJ1-2
ASSTPQTGAYNEQF	TRBV6-2/TRBV6-3	TRBJ2-1
ASSQRMGQTTNYGYT	TRBV18	TRBJ1-2
ASSYLAGNYGYT	TRBV6-6	TRBJ1-2
ASSQGSGRGVNQPQH	TRBV4-1	TRBJ1-5
ASSLQGSSYNSPLH	TRBV18	TRBJ1-6
ASSPQTLAGQNTGELF	TRBV18	TRBJ2-2
ASGLSGQGANEQF	TRBV7-9	TRBJ2-1
ASSSSYNSPLH	TRBV7-2	TRBJ1-6
ASSLATGVQETQY	TRBV5-1	TRBJ2-5
ASSPSSLGEAF	TRBV27	TRBJ1-1
ASSPTTAQDYGYT	TRBV4-1	TRBJ1-2
ASSLRREGYT	TRBV11-2	TRBJ1-2
ASSPPSYEQY	TRBV18	TRBJ2-7
ASRTGTTEAF	TRBV12-3/TRBV12-4	TRBJ1-1
ASSLSPTSPLH	TRBV5-1	TRBJ1-6
ASSVQRGSPLH	TRBV6-4	TRBJ1-6
ASSQARDRTDTQY	TRBV4-2	TRBJ2-3
ASSLTWGPIYGYT	TRBV7-3	TRBJ1-2
ASSMGTRNSPLH	TRBV5-4	TRBJ1-6
ASSLSLTGPFYEQY	TRBV10-1	TRBJ2-7
ASSWAGGVVDTQY	TRBV7-2	TRBJ2-3
ATSREVGGYGYT	TRBV15	TRBJ1-2
SVEKNEKLF	TRBV29-1	TRBJ1-4
ASTRQNYGYT	TRBV2	TRBJ1-2
ASSLDRGTEAF	TRBV11-2	TRBJ1-1
AWSYRWGTEAF	TRBV30	TRBJ1-1
ASSHGHNTGELF	TRBV6-4	TRBJ2-2
ASSFTVPPEELF	TRBV5-1	TRBJ1-4
ASSRTAGNQPQH	TRBV5-1	TRBJ1-5
ASSPQPGLGSYEQY	TRBV27	TRBJ2-7
ASSDDRVLGNTIY	TRBV2	TRBJ1-3
ASRAEGAMNTEAF	TRBV5-5	TRBJ1-1
ASGVNYGYT	TRBV28	TRBJ1-2
ASSLGTGRNSPLH	TRBV19	TRBJ1-6
ASIPGAGGNTEAF	TRBV5-1	TRBJ1-1
ASSSVQNYGYT	TRBV27	TRBJ1-2
ASSWDRNYGYT	TRBV12-3/TRBV12-4	TRBJ1-2
ASSVEDGEETQY	TRBV9	TRBJ2-5
ASSLATGPIYGYT	TRBV28	TRBJ1-2
ASTGYDYGYT	TRBV7-9	TRBJ1-2
ASSSDGQGDQPQH	TRBV5-1	TRBJ1-5
ASSQPGAGNEKLF	TRBV4-3	TRBJ1-4
ASSPQGGQKQY	TRBV7-3	TRBJ2-7
ASSISSGTGGHQPQH	TRBV19	TRBJ1-5
ASRRGSTEAF	TRBV7-9	TRBJ1-1
AIPRGGEYNEQF	TRBV2	TRBJ2-1
ASSQEVGLRMNTEAF	TRBV4-3	TRBJ1-1
ASSFWAGSSYEQY	TRBV28	TRBJ2-7
ASSLGTGAYGYT	TRBV5-1	TRBJ1-2
ASSLEVQGGEQY	TRBV7-9	TRBJ2-7